The sequence of this T cell receptor (beta chain) was determined in a study of blood T cell repertoires in COVID-19. About the study: COVID-19 samples from acute and convalescent phases originated in the United States, Italy and Spain.

V was shortened by 6 bases and J by 7 bases, with 15 bases between the two germline ends. The CDR3 covers 13 residues. Only one count was recorded for this clone. The repertoire was sequenced with immunoSEQ multiplex PCR; TCRdb's copy has only in-frame clones and lacks some. The table has 35,000 to 55,000 clones, 85% to 90% seen once. This sequence was found in a human donor in a cohort sampled during active COVID-19. Sequenced sample: peripheral blood. The chain has TRBV12-3 or TRBV12-4 and TRBJ1-2; D is unclear. CDR3 sequence (DNA): TGTGCCAGCAGCCCCGGGCGGGGAGTTGGCTACACCTTC. Amino acid sequence: CASSPGRGVGYTF.